This TCR beta chain was recovered during a study of T cell repertoires in cytomegalovirus infection. CDR1 is MNHNS, CDR2 SASEGT, per germline. This CDR3 spans 13 amino acids. V gave up 2 bases and J gave up 4 bases, with 8 bases separating them. Using its own MiXCR run on the reads, TCRdb lists one record per CDR3 protein. The sample gives 95,000 to 150,000 distinct CDR3 sequences, around 30% of which show up once; 45% to 65% is in the top ten. A word on this clonotype: Its antigen is as yet unknown.

The specimen comprised CD8+ T cells from cultured PBMCs, sampled from culture after CMV antigen stimulation. The receptor was isolated from a human donor in good health (CMV status not recorded). Some clones in this sample may be carry-over from other donors' samples. The rearrangement links TRBV6-1 to TRBJ1-2; no firm D call. The CDR3 sequence is CASSEHELYGYTF. CDR3 sequence (DNA): TGTGCCAGCAGTGAACACGAACTCTATGGCTACACCTTC.